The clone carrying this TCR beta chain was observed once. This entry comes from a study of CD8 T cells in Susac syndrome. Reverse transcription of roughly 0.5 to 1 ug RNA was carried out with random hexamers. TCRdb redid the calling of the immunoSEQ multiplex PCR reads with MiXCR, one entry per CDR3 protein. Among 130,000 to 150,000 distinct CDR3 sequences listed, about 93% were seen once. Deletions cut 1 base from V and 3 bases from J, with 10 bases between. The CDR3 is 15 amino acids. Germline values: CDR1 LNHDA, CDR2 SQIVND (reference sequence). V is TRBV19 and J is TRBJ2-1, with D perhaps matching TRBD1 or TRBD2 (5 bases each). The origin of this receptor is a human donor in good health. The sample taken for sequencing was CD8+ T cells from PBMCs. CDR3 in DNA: TGTGCCAGTAGTATAGTGGCAGGGAGCTACAATGAGCAGTTCTTC. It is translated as CASSIVAGSYNEQFF. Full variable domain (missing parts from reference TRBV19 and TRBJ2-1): DGGITQSPKYLFRKEGQNVTLSCEQNLNHDAMYWYRQDPGQGLRLIYYSQIVNDFQKGDIAEGYSVSREKKESFPLTVTSAQKNPTAFYLCASSIVAGSYNEQFFGPGTRLTVL.